The T cell receptor (beta chain) described here comes from a study of T cell clonotyping in hematopoietic cell transplantation. Sequencing was performed with immunoSEQ multiplex PCR; in TCRdb, only in-frame clones are kept and a portion is missing. The sample yields 10,000 to 15,000 clones, 80% to 95% seen once. Study-wide findings and caveats: Few recipient clonotypes overlapped donors; over 95% were de novo at given depth. After transplant, recipient diversity fell while pathologically expanded clonotypes grew through day 180. Higher Inverse Simpson Index values in graft donor and pretransplant recipient predicted broader posttransplant TCR diversity.

The germline V gene encodes CDR1 SGHVS and CDR2 FNYEAQ. V was pared by 5 bases and J by 6 bases, with 13 bases of the junction left unmatched. The CDR3 loop spans 17 amino acids. As to this clone: Its target is not known.

V gene TRBV7-6 combines with J gene TRBJ2-3, with 11 positions matching TRBD2. The source of this sequence is a man younger than 45 in good health. Some clones in this sample may be carry-over from other donors' samples. The sequencing input was peripheral blood mononuclear cells. CDR3 coding DNA: TGTGCCAGCAGCCCACTCGCGACTAGCGGGGCTGGGGATACGCAGTATTTT. The encoded protein is CASSPLATSGAGDTQYF.